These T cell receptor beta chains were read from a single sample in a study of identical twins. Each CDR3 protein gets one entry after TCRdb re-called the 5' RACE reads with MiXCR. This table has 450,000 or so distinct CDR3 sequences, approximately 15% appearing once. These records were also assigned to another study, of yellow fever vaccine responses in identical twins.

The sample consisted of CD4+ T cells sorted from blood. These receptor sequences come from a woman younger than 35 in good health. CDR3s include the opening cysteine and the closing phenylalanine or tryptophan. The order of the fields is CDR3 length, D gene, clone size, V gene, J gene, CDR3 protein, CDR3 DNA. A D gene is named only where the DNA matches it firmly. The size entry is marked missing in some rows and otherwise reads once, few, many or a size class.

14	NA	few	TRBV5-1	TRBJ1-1	CASSPDVGGTEAFF	TGCGCCAGCAGCCCGGACGTTGGCGGCACTGAAGCTTTCTTT
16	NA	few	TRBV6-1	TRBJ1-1	CASTFSWGAKSTEAFF	TGTGCCAGCACCTTTAGTTGGGGGGCCAAGAGCACTGAAGCTTTCTTT
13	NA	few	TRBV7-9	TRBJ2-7	CASSLGALYEQYF	TGTGCCAGCAGCTTAGGGGCCCTTTACGAGCAGTACTTC
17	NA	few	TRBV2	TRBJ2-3	CASSEPYRDSAGDTQYF	TGTGCCAGCAGTGAACCTTACCGGGACTCCGCGGGAGATACGCAGTATTTT
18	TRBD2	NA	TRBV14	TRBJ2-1	CASSQFSGRAFTYNEQFF	TGTGCCAGCAGCCAGTTTAGCGGGAGGGCCTTCACCTACAATGAGCAGTTCTTC
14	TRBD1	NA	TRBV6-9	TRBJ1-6	CASSKTGLPPPLHF	TGTGCCAGCAGCAAGACAGGGCTCCCTCCACCCCTCCACTTT
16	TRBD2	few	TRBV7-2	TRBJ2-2	CASTIRLAGGTGELFF	TGTGCCAGCACCATACGACTAGCGGGAGGTACCGGGGAGCTGTTTTTT
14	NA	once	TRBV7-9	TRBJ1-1	CASSTLTDWKTAFF	TGTGCCAGCAGCACCCTCACCGACTGGAAAACGGCTTTCTTT
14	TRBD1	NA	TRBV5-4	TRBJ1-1	CASSLATGITEAFF	TGTGCCAGCAGCTTGGCGACAGGGATCACTGAAGCTTTCTTT
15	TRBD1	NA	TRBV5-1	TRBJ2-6	CASREDRSGANVLTF	TGCGCCAGCCGCGAGGACAGGTCTGGGGCCAACGTCCTGACTTTC
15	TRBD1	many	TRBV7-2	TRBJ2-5	CASSSIATGIETQYF	TGTGCCAGCAGCTCAATCGCGACAGGGATAGAGACCCAGTACTTC
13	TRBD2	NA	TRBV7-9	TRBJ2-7	CASSSLAAYEQYF	TGTGCCAGCAGCTCGCTAGCGGCTTACGAGCAGTACTTC
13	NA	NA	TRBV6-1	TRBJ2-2	CASGQLITGELFF	TGTGCCAGCGGACAGCTCATCACCGGGGAGCTGTTTTTT
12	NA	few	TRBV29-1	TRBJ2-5	CSVEVGAETQYF	TGCAGCGTTGAGGTAGGGGCAGAGACCCAGTACTTC
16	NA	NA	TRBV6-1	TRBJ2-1	CASGQRAVGGPGEQFF	TGTGCCAGCGGTCAAAGGGCGGTTGGGGGGCCAGGAGAGCAGTTCTTC
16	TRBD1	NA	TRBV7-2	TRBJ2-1	CASSSGQGRIYNEQFF	TGTGCCAGCAGCTCCGGACAGGGACGGATATACAATGAGCAGTTCTTC
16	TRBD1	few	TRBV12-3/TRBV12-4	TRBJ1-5	CASSLLGDRANQPQHF	TGTGCCAGCAGTTTACTTGGTGACAGGGCCAATCAGCCCCAGCATTTT
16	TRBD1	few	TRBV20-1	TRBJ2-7	CSATALSTGNVYEQYF	TGCAGTGCTACCGCCCTTTCGACAGGGAATGTCTACGAGCAGTACTTC
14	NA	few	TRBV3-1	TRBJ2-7	CASSQRDGRNEQYF	TGTGCCAGCAGCCAACGGGACGGGAGAAACGAGCAGTACTTC
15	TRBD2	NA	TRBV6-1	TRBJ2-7	CASHARSGGNYEQYF	TGTGCCAGCCACGCTCGGAGCGGGGGAAATTACGAGCAGTACTTC
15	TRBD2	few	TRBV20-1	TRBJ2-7	CSARDVLAGSDEQYF	TGCAGTGCTAGAGATGTTTTAGCGGGCAGTGACGAGCAGTACTTC
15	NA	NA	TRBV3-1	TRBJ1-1	CASTICLRGRTEAFF	TGTGCCAGCACCATCTGTCTGAGGGGAAGAACTGAAGCTTTCTTT
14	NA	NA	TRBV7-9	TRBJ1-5	CASSAQTGNQPQHF	TGTGCCAGCAGCGCCCAGACAGGTAATCAGCCCCAGCATTTT
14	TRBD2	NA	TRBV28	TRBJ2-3	CASKNSGTTDTQYF	TGTGCCAGCAAGAATAGCGGGACCACAGATACGCAGTATTTT
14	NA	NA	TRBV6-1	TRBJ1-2	CASSGKGTYYGYTF	TGTGCCAGCAGTGGAAAGGGGACTTACTATGGCTACACCTTC
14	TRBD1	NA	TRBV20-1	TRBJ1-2	CSARISGGYQSYTF	TGCAGTGCTAGAATTTCAGGGGGCTACCAAAGCTACACCTTC
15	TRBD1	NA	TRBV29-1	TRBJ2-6	CSVVGQGAGANVLTF	TGCAGCGTCGTGGGACAGGGGGCTGGGGCCAACGTCCTGACTTTC
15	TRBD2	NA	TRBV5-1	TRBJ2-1	CASSTGLAGVNEQFF	TGCGCCAGCAGCACAGGACTAGCGGGAGTCAATGAGCAGTTCTTC